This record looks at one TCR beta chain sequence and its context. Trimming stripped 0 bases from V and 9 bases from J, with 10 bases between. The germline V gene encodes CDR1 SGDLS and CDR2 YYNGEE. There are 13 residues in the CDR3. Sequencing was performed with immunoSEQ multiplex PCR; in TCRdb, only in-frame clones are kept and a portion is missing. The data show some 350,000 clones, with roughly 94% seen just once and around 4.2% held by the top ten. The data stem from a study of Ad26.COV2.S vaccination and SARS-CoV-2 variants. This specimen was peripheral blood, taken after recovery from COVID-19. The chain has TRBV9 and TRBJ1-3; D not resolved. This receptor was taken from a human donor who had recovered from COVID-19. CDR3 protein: CASSVGQFSTIYF. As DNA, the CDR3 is TGTGCCAGCAGCGTAGGCCAGTTCAGCACCATATATTTT.